The sequence of this T cell receptor beta chain was determined in a study of blood T cell repertoires in COVID-19. At the level of the study: Acute-phase and convalescent COVID-19 samples originated in the United States, Italy and Spain. T cells, B-cell-depleted T cells, or PBMCs provided the cDNA or gDNA that served as material.

Between the trimmed V and J ends, which lost 0 bases and 2 bases, there was a span of 13 bases. The CDR3 covers 16 residues. Germline V gene data show CDR1 as LGHDT and CDR2 as YNNKEL (reference sequence). As originally analysed: Amplification with reference gene primers provided the estimates of nucleated cell counts. Profiled with immunoSEQ multiplex PCR; TCRdb holds only in-frame clones, not every one. V and J calls and clone size come straight from that table; D and trimming were deduced from the DNA. The table records about 52,000 clones, over 75% of them present only once. This TCR was recovered from a man in his 70s with active COVID-19. Sequencing was carried out using peripheral blood. The chain couples TRBV3-1 (or the pseudogene TRBV3-2) to TRBJ1-1; D perhaps matches TRBD1 (5 bases). The DNA for the CDR3 is TGTGCCAGCAGCCAAGAGGCTTGGGGCTTAAACACTGAAGCTTTCTTT. This encodes CASSQEAWGLNTEAFF.